The T cell receptor (beta chain) under discussion was sequenced for a study of cytomegalovirus exposure and HLA in healthy donors. Study outcomes and limitations: The authors considered a cluster of highly shared sequence variants likely to be a sequencing artifact. Later analysis revealed greater clonal expansion in HLA-associated TCR beta chains than in equally common others. Cytomegalovirus status was reportedly diagnosed by the classifier with high sensitivity and specificity.

Germline V CDR1 and CDR2: SEHNR, FQNEAQ (reference sequence). This CDR3 is 17 amino acids long. V lost 4 bases and J 1 base, leaving 16 bases between the germline ends. The PCR used 60 Vbeta and 13 Jbeta primers. Produced via immunoSEQ multiplex PCR; TCRdb's table is partial and in-frame only. The sample lists 150,000 or so clones, under 85% occurring once. Turning to this clone: What it binds is not known.

The TCR originated in a male donor in good health and CMV-seropositive. This chain connects TRBV7-9 to TRBJ2-2; perhaps TRBD1 as D (6 bases). The sample was PBMCs. In DNA form, the CDR3 reads TGTGCCAGCAGCTCGTTTACAGGGTTAGAGAACACCGGGGAGCTGTTTTTT. This encodes CASSSFTGLENTGELFF.